The 27 T cell receptor beta chains reported below all come from one sample, sequenced in a study of blood T cell repertoires in COVID-19. Sequenced by immunoSEQ multiplex PCR; TCRdb stores in-frame clones only, minus some. Of 55,000 to 85,000 clones listed, 73% are singletons. Sequencing was done on a sample of peripheral blood. These receptors all come from a man in his 60s with acute or convalescent COVID-19.

The DNA for the CDR3 is TGTGCCAGTAGTACGGGGTATGGCTACACCTTC. This sequence encodes CASSTGYGYTF. The rearrangement links TRBV19 to TRBJ1-2; D unresolved. This CDR3 has 11 residues. CDR1 and CDR2 (germline): LNHDA, SQIVND (reference sequence). V dropped 4 bases and J dropped 5 bases, with 5 bases sitting between them. The full variable domain, in which reference TRBV19 and TRBJ1-2 provide the parts outside the CDR3, is DGGITQSPKYLFRKEGQNVTLSCEQNLNHDAMYWYRQDPGQGLRLIYYSQIVNDFQKGDIAEGYSVSREKKESFPLTVTSAQKNPTAFYLCASSTGYGYTFGSGTRLTVV.

This rearrangement joins TRBV2 to TRBJ2-7, with 10 bases aligning to TRBD2. Germline CDR1 is SNHLY and CDR2 is FYNNEI. J lost 1 base, V lost 11 bases, and 17 bases had no gene match. The CDR3 covers 17 residues. Written as DNA, the CDR3 is TGTGCCTGCCCCAAACCCATGCTAGCGGGAGTTTCCTACGAGCAGTACTTC. Residues: CACPKPMLAGVSYEQYF.

The rearrangement joins TRBV11-3 to TRBJ2-2; unclear D gene. The V end lost 5 bases, the J end lost 0 bases, and 16 bases lay between the germline ends. The CDR3 runs to 17 residues. Germline V CDR1 and CDR2: SGHNT, YENEEA. The DNA of the CDR3 is TGTGCCAGCAGCCCGCCCGGTTCCGGGTCGAACACCGGGGAGCTGTTTTTT. Amino acid sequence: CASSPPGSGSNTGELFF.

The J gene is TRBJ2-1, the V gene TRBV3-1 (or the pseudogene TRBV3-2); 8 nucleotides agree with TRBD1. This CDR3 region has 13 residues. Germline-derived CDR1 and CDR2 are LGHDT and YNNKEL (reference sequence). V shed 1 base, J shed 10 bases, and the junction held 3 bases outside the gene matches. The CDR3 loop is CASSQAGQGEQFF. In DNA form, the CDR3 reads TGTGCCAGCAGCCAAGCCGGACAGGGAGAGCAGTTCTTC.

This clone was observed many times. J is TRBJ2-3 and V is TRBV24-1; 11 nucleotides line up with TRBD1. There are 14 residues in the CDR3. The V segment lost 8 bases and the J segment 4 bases; nucleotides outside the gene matches: 4. Germline V gives CDR1 KGHDR, CDR2 SFDVKD. The CDR3 loop is CATNSGQGADTQYF. DNA of the CDR3: TGTGCCACCAACTCGGGACAGGGGGCAGATACGCAGTATTTT.

The V call is TRBV10-3, the J call TRBJ1-5, with D possibly TRBD1 on 5 matching bases. Trimming stripped 3 bases from V and 1 base from J, with 16 bases between. The CDR3 is made up of 17 amino acids. The germline gives CDR1 ENHRY, CDR2 SYGVKD. The CDR3 loop reads CAISDPLTVGSNQPQHF. The CDR3 region has the DNA TGTGCCATCAGTGACCCCTTGACAGTGGGGAGCAATCAGCCCCAGCATTTT.

The V and J genes are TRBV4-1 and TRBJ2-3; 9 bases agree with TRBD2. The CDR3 runs 15 residues. Losses at the gene ends were 4 bases for V and 1 base for J; bases not matched to a gene: 3. Germline lookup yields CDR1 MGHRA and CDR2 YSYEKL. CDR3 sequence reads: CASSPQRGGTDTQYF. CDR3 nucleotide sequence: TGCGCCAGCAGCCCCCAGCGGGGGGGCACAGATACGCAGTATTTT.

V usage is TRBV5-1 and J usage is TRBJ2-7, with D possibly matching TRBD1 (5 bases). With 4 bases removed from V and 2 bases from J, the gap between germline ends came to 10 bases. The CDR3 has 13 residues. The germline CDR1 and CDR2 sequences are SGHRS and YFSETQ. The CDR3 DNA sequence: TGCGCCAGCAGCCCGGACACGACCTACGAGCAGTACTTC. Its translation: CASSPDTTYEQYF.

This rearrangement joins TRBV3-1 (or the pseudogene TRBV3-2) to TRBJ2-5; 14 bases line up with TRBD2. The germline V gene encodes CDR1 LGHDT and CDR2 YNNKEL (reference sequence). The CDR3 covers 16 residues. The trim removed 3 bases at V and 3 bases at J, leaving 3 bases unmatched. CDR3 nucleotide sequence: TGTGCCAGCAGCCAGGCGACTAGCGGGGGGGAAGAGACCCAGTACTTC. Encoded protein: CASSQATSGGEETQYF.

The table lists this clone with a count of one. The rearrangement joins TRBV30 to TRBJ1-6, with D unclear. Trimming left V 4 bases short and J 9 bases short, with 7 bases between. The CDR3 is 11 amino acids. Germline values: CDR1 GTSNPN, CDR2 SVGIG (reference sequence). The CDR3 region is CAWIPSSPLHF. The CDR3 DNA reads TGTGCCTGGATTCCGAGTTCACCCCTCCACTTT.

This chain's CDR3 is CASSIQGTYEQYF. The CDR3 DNA is TGTGCCAGTAGTATACAGGGCACCTACGAGCAGTACTTC. The chain uses TRBV19 and TRBJ2-7; D is perhaps TRBD1 (5 bases). Trimming pared 2 bases from V and 2 bases from J, leaving 7 bases between. Germline V CDR1 and CDR2: LNHDA, SQIVND (reference sequence). The CDR3 totals 13 residues.

The sample holds many counts of this clone. The chain is built from TRBV6-5 and TRBJ1-4, with 8 positions matching TRBD1. CDR1 and CDR2 (germline): MNHEY, SVGAGI. J was trimmed by 5 bases and V by 1 base; bases with no gene match: 3. The CDR3 has 15 residues. Here the CDR3 reads CASSYWTGPNEKLFF. CDR3 nucleotides: TGTGCCAGCAGTTACTGGACAGGGCCCAATGAAAAACTGTTTTTT.

The chain links TRBV30 to TRBJ1-6, with TRBD1 matching over 10 bases. The CDR3 loop spans 14 amino acids. From germline, CDR1 is GTSNPN and CDR2 SVGIG (reference sequence). J was trimmed by 10 bases and V by 3 bases; bases with no gene match: 6. CDR3 sequence: CAWSKDRGRSPLHF. The CDR3 coding sequence is TGTGCCTGGAGCAAGGACAGGGGGAGGTCACCCCTCCACTTT.

The V gene is TRBV6-1, the J gene TRBJ2-3; D remains unclear. Germline assignment: CDR1 MNHNS and CDR2 SASEGT. This CDR3 spans 15 amino acids. V lost 1 base and J 1 base, leaving 9 bases between the germline ends. CDR3: CASSEGALGTDTQYF. CDR3 sequence (DNA): TGTGCCAGCAGTGAAGGGGCGTTGGGCACAGATACGCAGTATTTT.

This clone was observed once. V usage is TRBV7-6 and J usage is TRBJ1-6, with D possibly being TRBD1 (6 bases). Germline V gene data show CDR1 as SGHVS and CDR2 as FNYEAQ. This CDR3 contains 15 residues. V was pared by 2 bases and J by 9 bases, with 14 bases between. Here the CDR3 DNA reads TGTGCCAGCAGCTTAAACAGGGTTACAGGTTCACCCCTCCACTTT. This encodes CASSLNRVTGSPLHF.

The rearrangement uses TRBV11-2 and TRBJ2-1; the match to TRBD1 covers 7 bases. The germline gives CDR1 SGHAT, CDR2 FQNNGV. The CDR3 is made up of 13 amino acids. The V and J ends lost 5 bases and 9 bases, in that order; junction bases with no gene match: 7. CDR3 bases: TGTGCCAGCAGCGACAGGGAAGGTAGTGAGCAGTTCTTC. Translated: CASSDREGSEQFF.

The chain recombines TRBV30 with TRBJ2-3; D is perhaps TRBD2 (6 bases). The CDR3 extends over 14 amino acids. V lost 3 bases, J lost 1 base, and 11 bases lay in between. From germline, CDR1 is GTSNPN and CDR2 SVGIG (reference sequence). The CDR3 protein is CAWSGGVGTDTQYF. In nucleotides, the CDR3 is TGTGCCTGGAGCGGAGGGGTTGGCACAGATACGCAGTATTTT.

The chain uses TRBV5-6 and TRBJ2-6, with 7 bases aligning to TRBD2. Germline V gives CDR1 SGHDT, CDR2 YYEEEE. This CDR3 comprises 16 residues. J was trimmed by 4 bases and V by 4 bases; bases with no gene match: 8. The CDR3 loop is CASSTGLTLGANVLTF. The CDR3 DNA reads as TGTGCCAGCAGCACGGGACTAACTCTCGGGGCCAACGTCCTGACTTTC.

The V call is TRBV10-3, the J call TRBJ1-6; 10 nucleotides match TRBD1. This CDR3 comprises 18 residues. With V trimmed by 4 bases and J by 5 bases, 11 bases remained unmatched. Germline values: CDR1 ENHRY, CDR2 SYGVKD. The DNA of the CDR3 is TGTGCCATCAGTGTTTCGATGGGACAGGGGAACAATAATTCACCCCTCCACTTT. It is translated as CAISVSMGQGNNNSPLHF.

Many counts were recorded for this clone. CDR3 residues: CASTIRTGSSGNTIYF. The CDR3 DNA reads TGTGCCAGCACTATACGGACAGGGTCCTCTGGAAACACCATATATTTT. The gene calls are TRBV6-8 and TRBJ1-3; the match to TRBD1 covers 8 bases. V gave up 7 bases and J gave up 0 bases; unmatched junction bases: 8. The CDR3 is 16 amino acids. Germline V gene lookup returns CDR1 MNHGY and CDR2 SAAAGT.

The chain links TRBV10-3 to TRBJ1-5, with TRBD1 as a possible D gene (5 bases). Trimming took off 10 bases at V and 4 bases at J, with 14 bases between the two ends. The CDR3 spans 13 residues. CDR1 and CDR2 from the germline V gene are ENHRY and SYGVKD. The CDR3 sequence: CASVPGLNQPQHF. Written as DNA, the CDR3 is TGTGCCAGTGTACCGGGACTTAATCAGCCCCAGCATTTT.

The rearrangement joins TRBV12-5 to TRBJ2-7, with 7 nucleotides matching TRBD1. There are 15 residues in the CDR3. CDR1 and CDR2 (germline): LGHNT, FRNRAP. V gave up 1 base and J gave up 3 bases; unmatched junction bases: 6. The DNA for the CDR3 is TGTGCTAGTGGTTTGGCTGGACAGGTCAACTACGAGCAGTACTTC. Residues: CASGLAGQVNYEQYF.

This clone appeared a single time. CDR3 sequence reads: CASSWGGDRSRHYGYTF. CDR3 DNA: TGCGCCAGCAGCTGGGGGGGAGACAGGTCACGTCACTATGGCTACACCTTC. The genes are TRBV5-1 and TRBJ1-2; D might be TRBD1 (6 bases). Germline V gives CDR1 SGHRS, CDR2 YFSETQ. The CDR3 is made up of 17 amino acids. The V end was cut by 3 bases, the J end by 3 bases, with 21 bases between.

In nucleotides, the CDR3 is TGTGCCAGCAGCTTAAATCCAGCGGGGGGCCGCACCGGGGAGCTGTTTTTT. Amino acid sequence: CASSLNPAGGRTGELFF. This chain links TRBV7-3 with TRBJ2-2, with 9 bases lining up with TRBD2. This CDR3 contains 17 residues. V gave up 1 base and J gave up 4 bases; unmatched junction bases: 7. Germline values: CDR1 SGHTA, CDR2 FQGTGA.

The V gene is TRBV28, the J gene TRBJ2-7; 9 bases line up with TRBD1. Unmatched junction bases numbered 10, after V lost 6 bases and J lost 4 bases. This CDR3 is built from 15 residues. In germline, CDR1 is MDHEN, CDR2 SYDVKM. The CDR3 region has the DNA TGTGCCAGCAGAATCCCGGGACAGGGTCTTTACGAGCAGTACTTC. Its protein is CASRIPGQGLYEQYF.

The genes are TRBV3-1 (or the pseudogene TRBV3-2) and TRBJ1-5; D not resolved. With 4 bases removed from V and 6 bases from J, the gap between germline ends came to 19 bases. Looked up from germline, CDR1 is LGHDT and CDR2 is YNNKEL (reference sequence). This CDR3 comprises 16 residues. This CDR3 reads CASSRFPSGEGQPQHF. In DNA, the CDR3 is TGTGCCAGCAGCCGATTTCCCTCCGGGGAAGGTCAGCCCCAGCATTTT.

This chain links TRBV28 with TRBJ2-1; D is unclear. V dropped 4 bases and J dropped 0 bases, with 13 bases sitting between them. This CDR3 contains 16 residues. CDR1 is MDHEN, CDR2 SYDVKM, per germline. The chain's CDR3 is CASSSSTGGSYNEQFF. CDR3 in DNA: TGTGCCAGCAGTTCCTCAACGGGTGGCTCCTACAATGAGCAGTTCTTC.